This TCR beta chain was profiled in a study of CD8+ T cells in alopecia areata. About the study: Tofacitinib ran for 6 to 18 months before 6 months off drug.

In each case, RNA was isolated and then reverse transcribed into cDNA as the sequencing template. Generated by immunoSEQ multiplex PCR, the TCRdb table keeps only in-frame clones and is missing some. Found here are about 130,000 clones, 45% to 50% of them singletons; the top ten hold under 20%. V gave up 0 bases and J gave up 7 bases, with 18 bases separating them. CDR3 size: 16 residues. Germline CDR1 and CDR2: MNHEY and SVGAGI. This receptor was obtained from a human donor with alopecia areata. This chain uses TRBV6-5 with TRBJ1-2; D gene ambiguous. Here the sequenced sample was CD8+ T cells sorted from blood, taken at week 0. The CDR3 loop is CASSYSITQVTGGYTF. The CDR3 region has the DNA TGTGCCAGCAGTTACTCGATTACCCAGGTTACGGGTGGCTACACCTTC.